This entry lists 23 T cell receptor beta chains sequenced from one sample in a study of cytomegalovirus exposure and HLA in healthy donors. PCR employed 60 Vbeta and 13 Jbeta primers. Produced via immunoSEQ multiplex PCR; TCRdb's table is partial and in-frame only. The table lists about 160,000 clones, approximately 76% of them singletons. The sequenced material came from PBMCs. The origin of the receptors is a female donor in good health and CMV-seronegative.

V usage is TRBV11-2 and J usage is TRBJ2-1; TRBD2 matches at 10 bases. V lost 3 bases, J lost 7 bases, and 6 bases stayed unmatched. The CDR3 is 15 amino acids. Germline CDR1 SGHAT, CDR2 FQNNGV. The CDR3 here is CASSFASGSWNEQFF. The DNA of the CDR3 is TGTGCCAGCAGCTTTGCTAGCGGGAGCTGGAATGAGCAGTTCTTC.

This chain links TRBV19 with TRBJ1-4; the D is unclear. The CDR3 is 14 residues long. Germline CDR1 and CDR2: LNHDA and SQIVND (reference sequence). Trimming pared 0 bases from V and 5 bases from J, leaving 7 bases between. The CDR3 DNA reads as TGTGCCAGTAGTATAGAGGGCAGGAATGAAAAACTGTTTTTT. Amino acids: CASSIEGRNEKLFF. The variable domain in full, completed from reference TRBV19 and TRBJ1-4, reads DGGITQSPKYLFRKEGQNVTLSCEQNLNHDAMYWYRQDPGQGLRLIYYSQIVNDFQKGDIAEGYSVSREKKESFPLTVTSAQKNPTAFYLCASSIEGRNEKLFFGSGTQLSVL.

The chain uses TRBV2 and TRBJ2-7; TRBD1 aligns across 7 bases. CDR1 is SNHLY, CDR2 FYNNEI, per germline. V shed 7 bases and J 1 base; nucleotides not matched to a gene: 7. This CDR3 has 14 amino acids. The CDR3 reads CASKGDRVSYEQYF. In DNA form, the CDR3 reads TGTGCCAGCAAGGGAGACAGGGTATCCTACGAGCAGTACTTC. Filled out from reference TRBV2 and TRBJ2-7, the complete variable domain reads EPEVTQTPSHQVTQMGQEVILRCVPISNHLYFYWYRQILGQKVEFLVSFYNNEISEKSEIFDDQFSVERPDGSNFTLKIRSTKLEDSAMYFCASKGDRVSYEQYFGPGTRLTVT.

This clone showed up just once. The chain couples TRBV9 to TRBJ2-5, with 7 bases identical to TRBD1. Looked up from germline, CDR1 is SGDLS and CDR2 is YYNGEE. Trimming at V came to 0 bases and at J to 0 bases, leaving 5 bases not matched to a gene. The CDR3 consists of 16 residues. CDR3 amino acids: CASSVEGGGYQETQYF. CDR3 coding DNA: TGTGCCAGCAGCGTAGAAGGGGGCGGGTACCAAGAGACCCAGTACTTC.

The V call is TRBV2, the J call TRBJ2-2; TRBD1 aligns across 9 bases. Looked up from germline, CDR1 is SNHLY and CDR2 is FYNNEI. The CDR3 has 16 amino acids. The V gene end was trimmed by 6 bases and the J gene end by 0 bases; junction bases not matched to a gene: 5. In nucleotides, the CDR3 is TGTGCCAGCAGGAAACAGGGGGCCGCGAACACCGGGGAGCTGTTTTTT. Amino acid sequence: CASRKQGAANTGELFF.

This chain connects TRBV4-1 to TRBJ1-2; TRBD1 aligns across 11 bases. CDR1 and CDR2 from the germline V gene are MGHRA and YSYEKL. V shed 3 bases and J 5 bases; nucleotides not matched to a gene: 2. CDR3 length: 14 residues. The CDR3 coding sequence is TGCGCCAGCAGCCAGGACAGGGGGCAGTATGGCTACACCTTC. Its protein is CASSQDRGQYGYTF.

The CDR3 nucleotides are TGTGCCAGCAGCCCAGACAGGGCAATTCAGTACTTC. Its translation is CASSPDRAIQYF. This rearrangement joins TRBV7-3 to TRBJ2-4; TRBD1 agrees at 7 bases. This CDR3 comprises 12 residues. V was clipped by 5 bases and J by 10 bases; unmatched bases: 5. From germline, CDR1 is SGHTA and CDR2 FQGTGA.

The chain combines TRBV12-5 with TRBJ1-5, with TRBD1 matching 11 bases. Germline V gene lookup returns CDR1 LGHNT and CDR2 FRNRAP. The CDR3 has 15 residues. Trimming at V came to 7 bases and at J to 4 bases, leaving 6 bases not matched to a gene. CDR3 protein: CASARGTGGNQPQHF. For the CDR3, the DNA is TGTGCTAGTGCCAGGGGGACAGGGGGTAATCAGCCCCAGCATTTT. Supplemented by reference TRBV12-5 and TRBJ1-5, the full variable domain reads DARVTQTPRHKVTEMGQEVTMRCQPILGHNTVFWYRQTMMQGLELLAYFRNRAPLDDSGMPKDRFSAEMPDATLATLKIQPSEPRDSAVYFCASARGTGGNQPQHFGDGTRLSIL.

In its sample, this clone was seen a few times. Other DNA sequences within the sample encode an identical CDR3. The chain links TRBV2 to TRBJ2-3; 8 bases agree with TRBD2. Losses at the gene ends were 4 bases for V and 2 bases for J; bases not matched to a gene: 5. Germline-derived CDR1 and CDR2 are SNHLY and FYNNEI. The CDR3 has 15 residues. Here the CDR3 reads CASSGRGGVTDTQYF. Written as DNA, the CDR3 is TGTGCCAGCAGTGGACGGGGGGGCGTCACAGATACGCAGTATTTT.

V usage is TRBV5-1 and J usage is TRBJ2-2; 8 positions match TRBD2. Germline lookup yields CDR1 SGHRS and CDR2 YFSETQ. Trimming at V came to 1 base and at J to 7 bases, leaving 12 bases not matched to a gene. This CDR3 is built from 17 residues. This chain's CDR3 is CASSLMVASGYGGELFF. As DNA, the CDR3 is TGCGCCAGCAGCTTGATGGTAGCTAGCGGGTATGGCGGGGAGCTGTTTTTT.

The chain couples TRBV10-3 to TRBJ1-3; weak D call: TRBD1 (6 bases). The CDR3 covers 12 residues. V lost 3 bases and J 10 bases, leaving 10 bases between the germline ends. From germline, CDR1 is ENHRY and CDR2 SYGVKD. The CDR3 nucleotides read TGTGCCATCAGTGAAACAGGGTCTACCATATATTTT. This encodes CAISETGSTIYF.

The table lists this clone with a few counts. The rearrangement uses TRBV7-9 and TRBJ1-2; D might be TRBD1 (5 bases). The CDR3 loop spans 13 amino acids. CDR1 and CDR2 from the germline V gene are SEHNR and FQNEAQ (reference sequence). V lost 1 base, J lost 8 bases, and 11 bases lay in between. CDR3 nucleotide sequence: TGTGCCAGCAGCTTAGAAGGGGCGCGAGGCTACACCTTC. Residues: CASSLEGARGYTF.

This chain links TRBV11-3 with TRBJ1-2, with 7 bases that match TRBD1. V lost 4 bases to trimming and J lost 7 bases; unmatched junction nucleotides: 6. Germline CDR1 reads SGHNT; CDR2 reads YENEEA. The CDR3 has 13 amino acids. This CDR3 is CASSYSGGVGYTF. For the CDR3, the DNA is TGTGCCAGCAGCTACTCAGGGGGAGTTGGCTACACCTTC.

V usage is TRBV4-2 and J usage is TRBJ1-5; D might be TRBD1 (6 bases). With 2 bases removed from V and 3 bases from J, the gap between germline ends came to 14 bases. Germline V CDR1 and CDR2: LGHNA, YNFKEQ. The CDR3 has 16 residues. CDR3 in amino acids: CASSQQTGTYNQPQHF. For the CDR3, the DNA is TGTGCCAGCAGCCAACAAACCGGGACATACAATCAGCCCCAGCATTTT.

For the CDR3, the DNA is TGTGCCAGCAGCTTACTGGGCCGTGTAGATACGCAGTATTTT. Its protein product is CASSLLGRVDTQYF. The chain joins TRBV7-3 to TRBJ2-3; D unresolved. This CDR3 has 14 residues. Trimming removed 2 bases from V and 5 bases from J, with 11 bases in between. Per germline, CDR1 SGHTA and CDR2 FQGTGA.

This clone is a singleton in its sample. The chain employs TRBV7-6 and TRBJ2-7; D possibly corresponds to TRBD1 (6 bases). Trimming shortened V by 0 bases and J by 3 bases, and 12 bases separated the two germline ends. The CDR3 is 15 residues long. The germline CDR1 and CDR2 sequences are SGHVS and FNYEAQ. The CDR3 coding sequence is TGTGCCAGCAGCTTAGCAGGACAGAGTATCTACGAGCAGTACTTC. The encoded protein is CASSLAGQSIYEQYF.

The chain recombines TRBV7-9 with TRBJ2-1; D is unclear. CDR1 is SEHNR, CDR2 FQNEAQ, per germline (reference sequence). Trimming pared 11 bases from V and 6 bases from J, leaving 8 bases between. The CDR3 has 10 amino acids. CDR3 DNA sequence: TGTGCCTGTCGGGTCAATGAGCAGTTCTTC. This translates into CACRVNEQFF.

The chain is built from TRBV5-1 and TRBJ2-3; 16 positions agree with TRBD2. The junction had 10 bases not matched to a gene; V was cut back by 0 bases and J by 6 bases. The CDR3 extends over 19 amino acids. Germline-derived CDR1 and CDR2 are SGHRS and YFSETQ. CDR3 sequence reads: CASSLGLLGTSGRGDTQYF. The CDR3 DNA is TGCGCCAGCAGCTTGGGACTACTTGGGACTAGCGGGAGGGGGGATACGCAGTATTTT. Supplemented by reference TRBV5-1 and TRBJ2-3, the full variable domain reads KAGVTQTPRYLIKTRGQQVTLSCSPISGHRSVSWYQQTPGQGLQFLFEYFSETQRNKGNFPGRFSGRQFSNSRSEMNVSTLELGDSALYLCASSLGLLGTSGRGDTQYFGPGTRLTVL.

V gene TRBV6-1 combines with J gene TRBJ1-1; 7 bases are a match to TRBD1. Germline V gives CDR1 MNHNS, CDR2 SASEGT. The ends lost 6 bases at V and 5 bases at J; junction bases unmatched: 6. The CDR3 runs to 13 residues. CDR3 region: CASRIPGGTEAFF. The CDR3 DNA reads as TGTGCCAGCAGGATCCCAGGGGGAACTGAAGCTTTCTTT.

This rearrangement joins TRBV6-1 to TRBJ1-1; 12 bases map to TRBD1. From germline, CDR1 is MNHNS and CDR2 SASEGT. Trimming removed 4 bases from V and 1 base from J; junction bases left unmatched: 4. The CDR3 sequence is 16 residues long. The CDR3: CASSAGTGGGNTEAFF. CDR3 DNA sequence: TGTGCCAGCAGTGCCGGGACAGGGGGCGGGAACACTGAAGCTTTCTTT.

V usage is TRBV10-3 and J usage is TRBJ2-3; TRBD2 aligns across 11 bases. Germline values: CDR1 ENHRY, CDR2 SYGVKD. The J segment lost 4 bases and the V segment lost 5 bases, leaving 8 bases of the junction unmatched. The CDR3 is made up of 16 amino acids. The CDR3 DNA sequence: TGTGCCATCAGTTTACTAGCGGGAGTAGGTGCAGATACGCAGTATTTT. It translates to CAISLLAGVGADTQYF.

The V gene is TRBV2, the J gene TRBJ1-2, with 7 positions matching TRBD1. The J segment lost 12 bases and the V segment lost 6 bases, leaving 13 bases of the junction unmatched. Germline V gene lookup returns CDR1 SNHLY and CDR2 FYNNEI. This CDR3 comprises 13 residues. CDR3 sequence (DNA): TGTGCCAGCAGCCCCCGGGACAGAGGATCCCACACCTTC. Translating it yields CASSPRDRGSHTF.

J is TRBJ2-1 and V is TRBV6-5, with a weak D call TRBD2 (6 bases). The CDR3 contains 13 residues. Germline values: CDR1 MNHEY, CDR2 SVGAGI. The V gene lost 8 bases and the J gene lost 6 bases, with 14 bases spanning the gap. The CDR3 region is CASRRGVANEQFF. As DNA, the CDR3 is TGTGCCAGCCGGCGCGGGGTTGCCAATGAGCAGTTCTTC.